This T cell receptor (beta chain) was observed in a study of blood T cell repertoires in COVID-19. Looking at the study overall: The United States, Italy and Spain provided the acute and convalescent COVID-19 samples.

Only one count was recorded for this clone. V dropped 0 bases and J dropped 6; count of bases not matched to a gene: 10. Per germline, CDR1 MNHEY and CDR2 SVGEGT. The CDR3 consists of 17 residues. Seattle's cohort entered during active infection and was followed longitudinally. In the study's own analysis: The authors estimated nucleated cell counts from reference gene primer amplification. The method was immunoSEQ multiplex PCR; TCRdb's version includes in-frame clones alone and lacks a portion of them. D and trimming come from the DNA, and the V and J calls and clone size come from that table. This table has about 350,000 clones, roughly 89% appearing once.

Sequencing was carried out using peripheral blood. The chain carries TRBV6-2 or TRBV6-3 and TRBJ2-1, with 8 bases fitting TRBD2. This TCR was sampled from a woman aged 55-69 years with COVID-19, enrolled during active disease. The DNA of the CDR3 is TGTGCCAGCAGTTACTCGTGGTCGGGGGGGGCCTTCAATGAGCAGTTCTTC. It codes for CASSYSWSGGAFNEQFF.